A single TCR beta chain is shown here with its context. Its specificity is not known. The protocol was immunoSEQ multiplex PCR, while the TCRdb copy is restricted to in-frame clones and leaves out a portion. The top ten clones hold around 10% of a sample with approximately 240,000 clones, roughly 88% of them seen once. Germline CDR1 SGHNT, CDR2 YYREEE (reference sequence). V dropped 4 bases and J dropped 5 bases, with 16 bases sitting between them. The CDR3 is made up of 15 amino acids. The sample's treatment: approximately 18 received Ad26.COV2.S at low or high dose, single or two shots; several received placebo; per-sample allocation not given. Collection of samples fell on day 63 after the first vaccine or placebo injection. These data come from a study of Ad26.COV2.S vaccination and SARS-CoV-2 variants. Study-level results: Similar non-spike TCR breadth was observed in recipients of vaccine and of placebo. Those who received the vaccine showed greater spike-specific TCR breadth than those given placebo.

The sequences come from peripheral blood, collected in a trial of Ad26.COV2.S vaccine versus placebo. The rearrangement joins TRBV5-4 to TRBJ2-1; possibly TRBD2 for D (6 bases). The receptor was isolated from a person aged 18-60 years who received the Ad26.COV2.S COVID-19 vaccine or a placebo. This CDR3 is CASSPPGLDNNEQFF. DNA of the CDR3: TGTGCCAGCAGCCCACCGGGACTGGATAACAATGAGCAGTTCTTC.